Included here is one TCR beta chain sequence, with context. This entry comes from a study of blood T cell repertoires in COVID-19. The V end was cut by 1 base, the J end by 0 bases, with 7 bases between. The CDR3 covers 15 residues. The germline gives CDR1 LNHNV, CDR2 YYDKDF (reference sequence). Method: immunoSEQ multiplex PCR; TCRdb's copy keeps in-frame clones and lacks some. Of hundreds of thousands of clones listed, 85% to 90% are singletons. This receptor was taken from a woman under 40 with acute COVID-19. The chain employs TRBV15 and TRBJ1-3, with a possible D match to TRBD1 (5 bases). The sample was PBMCs or T cells enriched from blood (not recorded which). CDR3 residues: CATSRGQSSGNTIYF. CDR3 sequence (DNA): TGTGCCACCAGCAGAGGACAGTCCTCTGGAAACACCATATATTTT.